One and the same sample provided the 30 T cell receptor beta chains below, sequenced in a study of identical twins. One entry per CDR3 protein, called by TCRdb with MiXCR from the 5' RACE reads. This sample carries approximately 620,000 distinct CDR3 sequences, over 8.5% of them seen once, and the ten largest clones take 0.98%. This sample was also put to use in a study of yellow fever vaccine responses in identical twins.

Source material: PBMCs. All receptors derive from a woman under 30 in good health.

The chain employs TRBV4-3 and TRBJ2-3, with TRBD2 matching 13 bases. Trimming cost V 3 bases and J 2 bases; bases outside gene matches: 5. The CDR3 is 17 amino acids. Per the germline V gene, CDR1 is LGHNA and CDR2 is YSLEER. Written as DNA, the CDR3 is TGCGCCAGCAGCCATAGGACTAGCGGGAGACACACAGATACGCAGTATTTT. Translating it yields CASSHRTSGRHTDTQYF.

This chain joins TRBV7-2 and TRBJ2-1; TRBD2 matches 11 bases. Trimming at V came to 5 bases and at J to 2 bases, leaving 2 bases not matched to a gene. Germline CDR1 SGHTA, CDR2 FQGNSA. The CDR3 runs to 15 residues. This CDR3 is CASSRLAGTYNEQFF. The CDR3 bases are TGTGCCAGCAGCCGACTAGCGGGGACCTACAATGAGCAGTTCTTC.

V is TRBV19 and J is TRBJ2-3; possible D gene TRBD2, 5 bases. Germline CDR1 LNHDA, CDR2 SQIVND (reference sequence). Trimming took off 3 bases at V and 1 base at J, with 8 bases between the two ends. The CDR3 spans 14 residues. CDR3 DNA: TGTGCCAGTAGTATTCCCGGGGGCACAGATACGCAGTATTTT. Encoded protein: CASSIPGGTDTQYF.

In this sample, this clonotype turned up many times. This CDR3 reads CASSPTDRENQPQHF. CDR3 in DNA: TGTGCCAGCAGTCCCACCGACAGGGAAAATCAGCCCCAGCATTTT. The V and J genes are TRBV28 and TRBJ1-5, with 7 bases identical to TRBD1. Germline trimming cut 5 bases from V and 4 bases from J; bases unmatched to any gene: 8. Germline CDR1 MDHEN, CDR2 SYDVKM. The CDR3 sequence is 15 residues long.

This clonotype was observed a handful of times. The rearrangement links TRBV28 to TRBJ2-1; TRBD2 matches at 10 bases. CDR1 and CDR2 from the germline V gene are MDHEN and SYDVKM. The V segment lost 4 bases and the J segment 4 bases; nucleotides outside the gene matches: 10. The CDR3 runs 17 residues. In nucleotides, the CDR3 is TGTGCCAGCAGTTCTACCTGGACTAGCGGATCTTACAATGAGCAGTTCTTC. Its protein is CASSSTWTSGSYNEQFF.

This clonotype was detected ten times or more. The chain combines TRBV4-2 with TRBJ2-5; TRBD2 is a possible D gene (7 bases). Trimming stripped 1 base from V and 4 bases from J, with 16 bases between. CDR1 LGHNA and CDR2 YNFKEQ come from the germline V gene. The CDR3 length is 16 residues. CDR3 region: CASSQGGGAERETQYF. The CDR3 region has the DNA TGTGCCAGCAGCCAAGGGGGGGGGGCAGAGAGAGAGACCCAGTACTTC.

This clonotype was counted only a few times. The chain combines TRBV30 with TRBJ2-2; D not resolved. V lost 0 bases and J lost 4, with 6 bases in between. In germline, CDR1 is GTSNPN, CDR2 SVGIG (reference sequence). The CDR3 has 13 amino acids. Here the CDR3 reads CAWSVVSTGELFF. Written as DNA, the CDR3 is TGTGCCTGGAGTGTAGTCAGCACCGGGGAGCTGTTTTTT.

Only a few counts were recorded for this clonotype. This chain links TRBV12-3 or TRBV12-4 with TRBJ2-2, with D tentatively TRBD2 (6 bases). The germline V and J ends were trimmed by 7 bases and 2 bases, with 11 bases remaining between them. This CDR3 region has 14 residues. The CDR3, as DNA: TGTGCCAGCACCACGGGACTCAACACCGGGGAGCTGTTTTTT. Protein sequence: CASTTGLNTGELFF.

This clonotype was seen a few times. V and J are TRBV5-4 and TRBJ2-5; 11 positions match TRBD1. This CDR3 is 17 amino acids long. J lost 3 bases, V lost 4 bases, and 11 bases had no gene match. The germline gives CDR1 SGHNT, CDR2 YYREEE (reference sequence). The CDR3 DNA reads TGTGCCAGCAGCCTCTCCGGGACAGGGGGACCGAAAGAGACCCAGTACTTC. This encodes CASSLSGTGGPKETQYF.

In this sample, this clonotype turned up a few times. The chain couples TRBV6-5 to TRBJ2-2; the D gene is possibly TRBD1 (6 bases). Trimming stripped 4 bases from V and 0 bases from J, with 12 bases between. CDR1 is MNHEY, CDR2 SVGAGI, per germline. The CDR3 is 16 residues long. CDR3 loop: CASSSQDRTNTGELFF. CDR3 sequence (DNA): TGTGCCAGCAGTTCCCAGGACAGAACGAACACCGGGGAGCTGTTTTTT.

The J gene is TRBJ2-3, the V gene TRBV12-3 or TRBV12-4; TRBD2 matches 7 bases. The J segment lost 4 bases and the V segment lost 8 bases, leaving 12 bases of the junction unmatched. This CDR3 comprises 15 residues. In nucleotides, the CDR3 is TGTGCCAGCGCTCCAACGGGAGGAGAGTCAGATACGCAGTATTTT. This sequence encodes CASAPTGGESDTQYF.

V gene TRBV6-1 combines with J gene TRBJ2-5, with D possibly being TRBD2 (7 bases). The CDR3 contains 16 residues. The germline CDR1 and CDR2 sequences are MNHNS and SASEGT. V lost 2 bases and J lost 1, with 14 bases in between. CDR3 in amino acids: CASSEWGGGLQETQYF. The DNA of the CDR3 is TGTGCCAGCAGTGAATGGGGAGGGGGGCTCCAAGAGACCCAGTACTTC.

This sequence joins TRBV5-1 and TRBJ1-1, with a tentative D call TRBD1 (5 bases). The CDR3 runs to 14 residues. Per the germline V gene, CDR1 is SGHRS and CDR2 is YFSETQ. The V gene lost 5 bases and the J gene lost 6 bases, with 17 bases spanning the gap. The chain's CDR3 is CASRIQGAVAEAFF. DNA of the CDR3: TGCGCCAGCAGGATTCAGGGCGCTGTCGCTGAAGCTTTCTTT.

This clonotype showed up just a few times. This chain joins TRBV3-1 and TRBJ2-7, with D unresolved. V dropped 4 bases and J dropped 5 bases, with 15 bases sitting between them. This CDR3 has 14 residues. Germline V gene data show CDR1 as LGHDT and CDR2 as YNNKEL (reference sequence). CDR3 coding DNA: TGTGCCAGCAGCCCGCGGATCGATCAGGACGAGCAGTACTTC. The encoded protein is CASSPRIDQDEQYF.

This chain uses TRBV14 with TRBJ2-3; a weak D match, TRBD1 (6 bases). CDR1 is SGHDN, CDR2 FVKESK, per germline. CDR3 size: 13 residues. V was pared by 4 bases and J by 10 bases, with 15 bases between. The CDR3 protein is CASSRAQGFAQYF. The CDR3 DNA sequence: TGTGCCAGCAGCCGGGCTCAGGGGTTCGCGCAGTATTTT.

This clonotype was seen only a few times. The V and J genes are TRBV20-1 and TRBJ2-7; D may be TRBD1 (6 bases). V lost 0 bases and J lost 3, with 12 bases in between. CDR3 length: 14 residues. Germline V gives CDR1 DFQATT, CDR2 SNEGSKA (reference sequence). The CDR3 DNA is TGCAGTGCTAGAGACCTCGACAGGAACTACGAGCAGTACTTC. Its protein is CSARDLDRNYEQYF.

This chain connects TRBV12-3 or TRBV12-4 to TRBJ2-2; 8 nucleotides line up with TRBD2. The CDR3 covers 16 residues. Unmatched junction bases numbered 9, after V lost 2 bases and J lost 7 bases. CDR3 sequence reads: CASSLNTGGPGGELFF. The CDR3 DNA follows: TGTGCCAGCAGTTTAAACACGGGGGGGCCCGGCGGGGAGCTGTTTTTT.

This clonotype was seen many times. Because the CDR3 is missing its conserved closing phenylalanine or tryptophan, this is likely a read error. Because the CDR3's place on the DNA is in doubt, the DNA is left out and the CDR3 is given as listed by TCRdb. The V and J genes are TRBV5-8 and TRBJ2-1; the table gives TRBD2 as D, unverified against the DNA. Germline V gives CDR1 SGHTS, CDR2 YDEGEE. The CDR3 is 12 residues long, counting both termini. The CDR3 loop is CASSAEEDYRDL.

This clonotype was counted a few times. The gene calls are TRBV14 and TRBJ2-7; TRBD1 agrees at 7 bases. In germline, CDR1 is SGHDN, CDR2 FVKESK. The CDR3 runs to 13 residues. The junction had 3 bases not matched to a gene; V was cut back by 3 bases and J by 4 bases. The CDR3 sequence is CASSQPTGYEQYF. The CDR3 nucleotides read TGTGCCAGCAGCCAGCCGACAGGGTACGAGCAGTACTTC.

This clonotype was counted only a few times. This rearrangement joins TRBV7-9 to TRBJ1-2, with unresolved D. The CDR3 extends over 14 amino acids. CDR1 and CDR2 (germline): SEHNR, FQNEAQ (reference sequence). The V gene lost 5 bases and the J gene lost 3 bases, with 13 bases spanning the gap. The DNA for the CDR3 is TGTGCCAGCAGCCCGACTAAGGATGACTATGGCTACACCTTC. Translating it yields CASSPTKDDYGYTF.

This clonotype was seen a few times. The rearrangement joins TRBV7-9 to TRBJ2-7, with D uncertain. The length of the CDR3 is 13 residues. In germline, CDR1 is SEHNR, CDR2 FQNEAQ (reference sequence). Between the trimmed V and J ends, which lost 1 base and 6 bases, there was a span of 10 bases. This CDR3 is CASSLGMSSEQYF. The CDR3 DNA follows: TGTGCCAGCAGCTTAGGGATGTCTAGCGAGCAGTACTTC.

This clonotype was seen only a few times. The rearrangement joins TRBV5-4 to TRBJ2-7; D is unclear. With 2 bases removed from V and 3 bases from J, the gap between germline ends came to 6 bases. Germline assignment: CDR1 SGHNT and CDR2 YYREEE (reference sequence). The CDR3 covers 12 residues. CDR3 loop: CASSFLNYEQYF. The CDR3 coding sequence is TGTGCCAGCAGCTTCCTAAACTACGAGCAGTACTTC.

This clonotype was counted at least ten times. V is TRBV14 and J is TRBJ2-1; 9 positions match TRBD1. After removal of 1 base from V and 4 bases from J, the junction contained 8 bases not matched to a gene. CDR3 length: 17 amino acids. The germline CDR1 and CDR2 sequences are SGHDN and FVKESK. CDR3 protein: CASSQAGQGWRYNEQFF. Written as DNA, the CDR3 is TGTGCCAGCAGCCAAGCCGGACAGGGGTGGCGGTACAATGAGCAGTTCTTC.

This clonotype was seen repeatedly, ten times or more. The gene calls are TRBV12-3 or TRBV12-4 and TRBJ2-1; the D gene is possibly TRBD1 (6 bases). The CDR3 is 12 amino acids. V shed 6 bases and J shed 7 bases, with 10 bases lying between them. CDR3 nucleotide sequence: TGTGCCAGCAGCCACAGGGATAATGAGCAGTTCTTC. It yields the protein CASSHRDNEQFF.

This clonotype has ten or more counts. The chain has TRBV5-1 and TRBJ2-7, with 8 bases lining up with TRBD1. The CDR3 contains 14 residues. V shed 4 bases and J 5 bases; nucleotides not matched to a gene: 8. In germline, CDR1 is SGHRS, CDR2 YFSETQ. The CDR3 here is CASSPPAGGDEQYF. The CDR3 DNA reads TGCGCCAGCAGCCCCCCGGCAGGGGGCGACGAGCAGTACTTC.

This chain links TRBV7-3 with TRBJ2-7; D is possibly TRBD1 (5 bases). The CDR3 has 17 residues. Trimming took off 1 base at V and 6 bases at J, with 22 bases between the two ends. Germline V gene lookup returns CDR1 SGHTA and CDR2 FQGTGA. CDR3 in amino acids: CASSLRGGVSGASEQYF. The DNA for the CDR3 is TGTGCCAGCAGCTTAAGAGGTGGTGTTAGTGGGGCCTCCGAGCAGTACTTC.

The chain uses TRBV14 and TRBJ1-1, with a possible D match to TRBD1 (5 bases). Trimming left V 5 bases short and J 4 bases short, with 17 bases between. The CDR3 runs 15 residues. The germline CDR1 and CDR2 sequences are SGHDN and FVKESK. The CDR3 DNA follows: TGTGCCAGCAGCTTCCGGAAGAGCGGGGGCACTGAAGCTTTCTTT. This gives the protein CASSFRKSGGTEAFF.

This clonotype has more than one count but fewer than ten. V and J are TRBV7-9 and TRBJ2-7; TRBD1 or TRBD2 may be the D gene (6 bases each). This CDR3 has 15 amino acids. Trimming cost V 5 bases and J 4 bases, with 18 bases left between them. Germline lookup yields CDR1 SEHNR and CDR2 FQNEAQ (reference sequence). This CDR3 reads CASSPKGGGRYEQYF. CDR3 bases: TGTGCCAGCAGCCCGAAGGGGGGCGGGCGTTACGAGCAGTACTTC.

This clonotype has just a few counts. Here the CDR3 reads CASRDGTRSYNEQFF. The CDR3, as DNA: TGTGCCAGCAGGGACGGGACCCGCTCCTACAATGAGCAGTTCTTC. The V and J genes are TRBV28 and TRBJ2-1; either TRBD1 or TRBD2 may fit D (5 bases each). The CDR3 is 15 residues long. The V gene's germline CDR1 is MDHEN and CDR2 SYDVKM. Trimming shortened V by 6 bases and J by 0 bases, and 12 bases separated the two germline ends.

This sequence joins TRBV14 and TRBJ2-7; D may be TRBD1 or TRBD2 (5 bases each). V was shortened by 1 base and J by 9 bases, with 7 bases between the two germline ends. CDR1 SGHDN and CDR2 FVKESK come from the germline V gene. This CDR3 region has 11 residues. The CDR3 DNA sequence: TGTGCCAGCAGCCAAGGGGGGTGGCAGTACTTC. As protein: CASSQGGWQYF. Based on the CDR3 plus reference TRBV14 and TRBJ2-7, the full variable domain is EAGVTQFPSHSVIEKGQTVTLRCDPISGHDNLYWYRRVMGKEIKFLLHFVKESKQDESGMPNNRFLAERTGGTYSTLKVQPAELEDSGVYFCASSQGGWQYFGPGTRLTVT.